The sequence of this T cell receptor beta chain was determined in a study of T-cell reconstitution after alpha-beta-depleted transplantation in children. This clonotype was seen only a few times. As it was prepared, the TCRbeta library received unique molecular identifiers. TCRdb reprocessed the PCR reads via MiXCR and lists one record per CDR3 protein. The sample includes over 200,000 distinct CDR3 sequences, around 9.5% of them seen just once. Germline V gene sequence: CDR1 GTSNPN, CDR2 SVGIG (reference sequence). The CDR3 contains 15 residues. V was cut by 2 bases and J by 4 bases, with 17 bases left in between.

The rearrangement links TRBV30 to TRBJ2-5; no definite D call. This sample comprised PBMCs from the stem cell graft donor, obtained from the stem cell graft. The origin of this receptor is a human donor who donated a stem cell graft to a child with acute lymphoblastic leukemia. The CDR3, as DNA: TGTGCCTGGAGTATTTCTTGGAGTAGCTCAGAGACCCAGTACTTC. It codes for CAWSISWSSSETQYF.